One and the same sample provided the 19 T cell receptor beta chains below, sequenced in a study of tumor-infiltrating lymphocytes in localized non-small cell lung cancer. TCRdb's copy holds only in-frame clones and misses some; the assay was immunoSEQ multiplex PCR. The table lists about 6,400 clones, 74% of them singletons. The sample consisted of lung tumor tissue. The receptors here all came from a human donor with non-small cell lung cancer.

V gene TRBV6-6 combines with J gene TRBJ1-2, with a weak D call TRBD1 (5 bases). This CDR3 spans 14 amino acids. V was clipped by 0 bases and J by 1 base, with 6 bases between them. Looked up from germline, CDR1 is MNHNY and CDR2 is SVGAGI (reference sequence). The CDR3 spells CASSYSGDNYGYTF. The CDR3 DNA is TGTGCCAGCAGTTACTCGGGGGATAACTATGGCTACACCTTC.

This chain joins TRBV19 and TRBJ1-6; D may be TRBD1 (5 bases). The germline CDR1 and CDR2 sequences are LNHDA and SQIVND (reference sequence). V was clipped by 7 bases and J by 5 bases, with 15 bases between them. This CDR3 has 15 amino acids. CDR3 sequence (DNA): TGTGCCAGTAAAGCCTCGGGGCAGGATAATTCACCCCTCCACTTT. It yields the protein CASKASGQDNSPLHF.

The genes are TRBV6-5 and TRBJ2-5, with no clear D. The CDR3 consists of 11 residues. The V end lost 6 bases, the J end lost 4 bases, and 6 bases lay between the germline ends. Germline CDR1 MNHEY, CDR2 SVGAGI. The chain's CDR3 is CASSWAETQYF. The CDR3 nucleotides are TGTGCCAGCAGCTGGGCAGAGACCCAGTACTTC.

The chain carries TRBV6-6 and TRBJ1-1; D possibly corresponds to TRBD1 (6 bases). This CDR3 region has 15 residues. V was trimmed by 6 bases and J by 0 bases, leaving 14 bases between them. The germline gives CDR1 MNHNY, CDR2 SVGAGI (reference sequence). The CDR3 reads CASSLDSQMNTEAFF. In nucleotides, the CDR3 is TGTGCCAGCAGCCTGGACAGTCAGATGAACACTGAAGCTTTCTTT.

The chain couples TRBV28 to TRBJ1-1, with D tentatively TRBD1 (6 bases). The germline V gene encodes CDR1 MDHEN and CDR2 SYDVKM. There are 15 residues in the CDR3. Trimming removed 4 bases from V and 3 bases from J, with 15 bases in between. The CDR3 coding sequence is TGTGCCAGCAGTTCCGCCAGGGGAAAGGACACTGAAGCTTTCTTT. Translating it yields CASSSARGKDTEAFF.

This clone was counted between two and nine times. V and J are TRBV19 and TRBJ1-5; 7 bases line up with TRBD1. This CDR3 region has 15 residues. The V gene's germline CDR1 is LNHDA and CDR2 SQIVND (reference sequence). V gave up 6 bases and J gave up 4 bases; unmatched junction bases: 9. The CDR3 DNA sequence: TGTGCCAGTAGGCGGACAGGCAACTCTAATCAGCCCCAGCATTTT. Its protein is CASRRTGNSNQPQHF.

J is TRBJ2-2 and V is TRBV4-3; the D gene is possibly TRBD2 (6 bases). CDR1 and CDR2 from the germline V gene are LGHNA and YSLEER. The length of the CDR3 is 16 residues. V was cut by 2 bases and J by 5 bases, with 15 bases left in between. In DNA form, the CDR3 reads TGCGCCAGCAGCCAATCGGGCCAGGCGGGGACCGGGGAGCTGTTTTTT. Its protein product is CASSQSGQAGTGELFF.

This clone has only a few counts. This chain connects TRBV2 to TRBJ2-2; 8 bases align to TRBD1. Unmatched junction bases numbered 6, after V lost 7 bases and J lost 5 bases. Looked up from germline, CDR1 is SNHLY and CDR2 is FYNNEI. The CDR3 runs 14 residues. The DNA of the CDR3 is TGTGCCAGCACCACGGACAGGGATACCGGGGAGCTGTTTTTT. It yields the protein CASTTDRDTGELFF.

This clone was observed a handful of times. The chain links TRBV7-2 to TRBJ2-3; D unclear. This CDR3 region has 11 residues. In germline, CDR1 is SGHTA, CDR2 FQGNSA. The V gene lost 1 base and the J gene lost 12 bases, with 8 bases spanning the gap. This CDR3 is CASSLVEYQYF. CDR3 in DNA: TGTGCCAGCAGCTTAGTTGAATACCAGTATTTT.

CDR3 loop: CASNGGGNTDTQYF. CDR3 sequence (DNA): TGTGCCTCCAACGGCGGGGGGAACACAGATACGCAGTATTTT. The chain links TRBV10-3 to TRBJ2-3; 8 bases fit TRBD2. The CDR3 totals 14 residues. V lost 11 bases, J lost 2 bases, and 9 bases stayed unmatched. CDR1 is ENHRY and CDR2 is SYGVKD in the germline V gene.

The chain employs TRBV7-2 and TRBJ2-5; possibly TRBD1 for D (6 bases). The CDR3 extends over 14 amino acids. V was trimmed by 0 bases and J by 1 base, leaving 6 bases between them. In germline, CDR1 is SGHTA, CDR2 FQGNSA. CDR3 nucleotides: TGTGCCAGCAGCTTAGCGGGGGCCCAAGAGACCCAGTACTTC. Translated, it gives CASSLAGAQETQYF.

The CDR3 region has the DNA TGTGCCAGCAGCTTAGCAGGGGTCGGTGAGCAGTTCTTC. Its protein product is CASSLAGVGEQFF. The V call is TRBV7-2, the J call TRBJ2-1, with D possibly TRBD1 on 5 matching bases. The CDR3 contains 13 residues. In germline, CDR1 is SGHTA, CDR2 FQGNSA. V lost 0 bases and J lost 9, with 9 bases in between. The variable domain in full, with the rest retrieved from reference TRBV7-2 and TRBJ2-1, is GAGVSQSPSNKVTEKGKDVELRCDPISGHTALYWYRQSLGQGLEFLIYFQGNSAPDKSGLPSDRFSAERTGGSVSTLTIQRTQQEDSAVYLCASSLAGVGEQFFGPGTRLTVL.

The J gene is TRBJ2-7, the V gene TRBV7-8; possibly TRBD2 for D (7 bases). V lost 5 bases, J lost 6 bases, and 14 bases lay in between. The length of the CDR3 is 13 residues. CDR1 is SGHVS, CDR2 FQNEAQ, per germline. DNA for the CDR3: TGTGCCAGCAGCCCCACCCGGGGGGCCGAGCAGTACTTC. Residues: CASSPTRGAEQYF.

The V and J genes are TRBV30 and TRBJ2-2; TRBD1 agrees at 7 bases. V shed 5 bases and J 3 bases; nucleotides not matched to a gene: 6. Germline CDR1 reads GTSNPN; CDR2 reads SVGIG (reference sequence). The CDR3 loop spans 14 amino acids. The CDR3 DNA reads TGTGCCTGGTTGATTGGACAGGACACCGGGGAGCTGTTTTTT. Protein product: CAWLIGQDTGELFF.

The DNA of the CDR3 is TGTGCCAGCAGTGACATGGGAAAGGGCTACACCTTC. Amino acids: CASSDMGKGYTF. The J gene is TRBJ1-2, the V gene TRBV6-4; unclear D gene. CDR3 length equals 12 residues. Germline V gene data show CDR1 as MRHNA and CDR2 as SNTAGT. V was cut by 2 bases and J by 8 bases, with 9 bases left in between.

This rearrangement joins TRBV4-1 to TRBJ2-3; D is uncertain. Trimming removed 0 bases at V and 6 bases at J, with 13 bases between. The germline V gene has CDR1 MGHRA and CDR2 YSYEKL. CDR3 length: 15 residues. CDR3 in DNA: TGCGCCAGCAGCCAAGACGGGTGGGATCGGGATACGCAGTATTTT. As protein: CASSQDGWDRDTQYF.

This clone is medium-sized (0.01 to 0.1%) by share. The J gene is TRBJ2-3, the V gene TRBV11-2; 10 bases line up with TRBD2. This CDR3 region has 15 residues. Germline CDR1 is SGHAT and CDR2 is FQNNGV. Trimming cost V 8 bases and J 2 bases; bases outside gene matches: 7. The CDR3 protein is CASGVLAGPTDTQYF. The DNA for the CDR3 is TGTGCCAGCGGTGTACTAGCGGGGCCCACAGATACGCAGTATTTT.

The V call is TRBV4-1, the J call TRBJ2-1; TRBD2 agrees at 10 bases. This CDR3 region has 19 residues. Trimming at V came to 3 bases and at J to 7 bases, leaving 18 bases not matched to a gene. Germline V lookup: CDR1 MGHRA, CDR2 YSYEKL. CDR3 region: CASSHYGNTSGDLQNEQFF. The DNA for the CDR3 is TGCGCCAGCAGCCACTACGGGAATACTAGCGGGGACCTACAAAATGAGCAGTTCTTC.

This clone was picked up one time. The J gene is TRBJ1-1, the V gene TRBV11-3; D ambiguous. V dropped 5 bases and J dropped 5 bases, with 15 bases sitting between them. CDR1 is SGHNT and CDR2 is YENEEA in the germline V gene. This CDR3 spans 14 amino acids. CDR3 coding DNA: TGTGCCAGCAGCCCTCAGACAAGTCCAACTGAAGCTTTCTTT. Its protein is CASSPQTSPTEAFF.